Sequencing of this T cell receptor beta chain was carried out in a study of T cells in Graves' hyperthyroidism and ophthalmopathy. In its sample, this clonotype was seen once. One junction end disagrees with the germline gene, perhaps due to a read error. The source material, RNA transcripts, was used to amplify TCR beta CDR3 regions. In the first-round RT-PCR of the TCR CDR3, the HTBI primer set was used. MiXCR was run by TCRdb on the multiplex PCR reads, yielding one entry per CDR3 protein. The profile shows about 740,000 distinct CDR3 sequences, roughly 15% of them singletons. This CDR3 is built from 11 residues. Germline V gives CDR1 LNHNV, CDR2 YYDKDF (reference sequence).

This TCR was sampled from a woman aged 18-35 years with Graves' hyperthyroidism. The chain couples TRBV15 to TRBJ1-3; D not certain. The sequenced sample consisted of blood. Written as DNA, the CDR3 is TGTGCCACCAGCAGAGGAACGGTGGAGCATTTT. Its protein is CATSRGTVEHF.